This T cell receptor (beta chain) was recorded in a study of blood T cell repertoires in COVID-19. Study-wide background: PBMCs, B-cell-depleted T cells, or T cells were the source of the cDNA or gDNA that made up the material.

Under the authors' procedure: Amplified reference gene primers provided the basis for estimating nucleated cell counts. TCRdb's copy holds only in-frame clones and misses some; the assay was immunoSEQ multiplex PCR. The V and J calls and clone size come from that table; D and trimming were worked out from the DNA. The sample carries over 150,000 clones, about three quarters recorded once. The source of this sequence is a man in his fifties or sixties with acute or convalescent COVID-19. Sequencing input: peripheral blood.

CDR3 in amino acids: CASSQDRSGGYNEQFF. The CDR3 DNA reads TGCGCCAGCAGCCAAGACCGGAGCGGGGGCTACAATGAGCAGTTCTTC. V gene TRBV4-3 combines with J gene TRBJ2-1, with 8 bases matching TRBD2. CDR1 and CDR2 from the germline V gene are LGHNA and YSLEER. The CDR3 runs 16 residues. J gave up 3 bases and V 0 bases, and 4 bases lay outside the gene matches.